The TCR beta chain described here comes from a study of early T cells in non-severe SARS-CoV-2 infection. Study as a whole: Sequencing of unsorted whole blood was done on bulk RNA, leaving chains unpaired.

The V and J ends lost 5 bases and 4 bases respectively, with 9 bases between them. This CDR3 spans 12 amino acids. CDR1 is GTSNPN and CDR2 is SVGIG in the germline V gene (reference sequence). Individually, cDNA molecules had unique molecular identifiers attached to them. One entry per CDR3 protein, called by TCRdb with MiXCR from the 5' RACE reads. Found here are about 60,000 distinct CDR3 sequences, over 9.5% of them singletons; the top ten hold around 4.9%. Study findings and constraints: Private and CD4 specificities were missed by VDJdb matching, skewed to anti-spike CD8.

This clonotype was observed many times. The target antigen is unknown. The rearrangement links TRBV30 to TRBJ1-5; the D is unclear. The sequence was obtained from an adult who was a healthcare worker with PCR-confirmed SARS-CoV-2 infection or an uninfected control (not recorded which). The sequenced material came from whole blood. The CDR3 is CAWGLWNQPQHF. The CDR3 coding sequence is TGTGCCTGGGGACTATGGAATCAGCCCCAGCATTTT.